A selection of T cell receptor beta chains follows, all from one sample in a study of CD8 T cells in ankylosing spondylitis. TCRdb re-derived calls from the 5' RACE reads in MiXCR, one entry per CDR3 protein. The table lists some 140,000 distinct CDR3 sequences, roughly 8.3% of them singletons. Sequenced input: synovial fluid, either unsorted or a sorted T cell fraction (not recorded which). All receptors come from a male donor with ankylosing spondylitis. CDR3s include the opening cysteine and the closing phenylalanine or tryptophan. D genes are given only for firm matches. Clone size appears in some rows only: once, few, many, or a class for an expanded clone.

D gene: -; clone size: -; J gene: TRBJ2-3; V gene: TRBV12-3/TRBV12-4; CDR3 protein: CASSLGRVWIDTQYF; CDR3 DNA: TGTGCCAGCAGTTTAGGGCGGGTTTGGATAGATACGCAGTATTTT
D gene: TRBD2; clone size: -; J gene: TRBJ2-5; V gene: TRBV20-1; CDR3 protein: CSASPSGLQETQYF; CDR3 DNA: TGCAGTGCTAGTCCTAGCGGGCTCCAAGAGACCCAGTACTTC
D gene: TRBD1; clone size: -; J gene: TRBJ1-1; V gene: TRBV7-8; CDR3 protein: CASSLLTGAGTEAFF; CDR3 DNA: TGTGCCAGCAGCTTATTAACAGGGGCGGGCACTGAAGCTTTCTTT
D gene: -; clone size: few; J gene: TRBJ1-1; V gene: TRBV7-9; CDR3 protein: CASSLFHEAFF; CDR3 DNA: TGTGCCAGCAGCTTATTTCACGAAGCTTTCTTT
D gene: -; clone size: many; J gene: TRBJ2-5; V gene: TRBV20-1; CDR3 protein: CSAMFRQPQETQYF; CDR3 DNA: TGCAGTGCTATGTTCCGGCAGCCCCAAGAGACCCAGTACTTC
D gene: -; clone size: -; J gene: TRBJ2-2; V gene: TRBV20-1; CDR3 protein: CSARSEGGTGELFF; CDR3 DNA: TGCAGTGCTAGAAGCGAGGGGGGCACCGGGGAGCTGTTTTTT
D gene: -; clone size: many; J gene: TRBJ2-1; V gene: TRBV5-1; CDR3 protein: CASSLEAGRSYNEQFF; CDR3 DNA: TGCGCCAGCAGCTTGGAAGCGGGCCGCTCCTACAATGAGCAGTTCTTC
D gene: -; clone size: -; J gene: TRBJ2-7; V gene: TRBV2; CDR3 protein: CASVRDNSYEQYF; CDR3 DNA: TGTGCCAGCGTCCGGGACAACTCCTACGAGCAGTACTTC
D gene: TRBD2; clone size: -; J gene: TRBJ2-1; V gene: TRBV15; CDR3 protein: CATSRDPSGALSSYNEQFF; CDR3 DNA: TGTGCCACCAGCAGAGATCCTAGCGGGGCGCTAAGCTCCTACAATGAGCAGTTCTTC
D gene: -; clone size: -; J gene: TRBJ2-7; V gene: TRBV27; CDR3 protein: CASSPRMGGEGEQYF; CDR3 DNA: TGTGCCAGCAGCCCCCGGATGGGCGGTGAGGGCGAGCAGTACTTC
D gene: -; clone size: many; J gene: TRBJ1-1; V gene: TRBV7-3; CDR3 protein: CASSQGVDTEAFF; CDR3 DNA: TGTGCCAGCAGCCAGGGCGTAGACACTGAAGCTTTCTTT
D gene: -; clone size: few; J gene: TRBJ2-4; V gene: TRBV2; CDR3 protein: CASSEALGENIQYF; CDR3 DNA: TGTGCCAGCAGTGAAGCACTGGGGGAAAACATTCAGTACTTC
D gene: -; clone size: few; J gene: TRBJ2-7; V gene: TRBV27; CDR3 protein: CASSLRRQRERGYEQYF; CDR3 DNA: TGTGCCAGCAGTTTAAGACGCCAGAGGGAAAGGGGCTACGAGCAGTACTTC
D gene: -; clone size: -; J gene: TRBJ1-5; V gene: TRBV7-9; CDR3 protein: CASSSGEGGADQPQHF; CDR3 DNA: TGTGCCAGCAGCTCAGGGGAGGGGGGGGCCGATCAGCCCCAGCATTTT
D gene: -; clone size: many; J gene: TRBJ2-1; V gene: TRBV3-1; CDR3 protein: CASSQGTDNNEQFF; CDR3 DNA: TGTGCCAGCAGCCAAGGGACGGACAACAATGAGCAGTTCTTC
D gene: -; clone size: few; J gene: TRBJ2-1; V gene: TRBV7-6; CDR3 protein: CASSLARGLGEQFF; CDR3 DNA: TGTGCCAGCAGCTTAGCGAGGGGGTTGGGTGAGCAGTTCTTC
D gene: TRBD1; clone size: few; J gene: TRBJ1-2; V gene: TRBV20-1; CDR3 protein: CSAVTGGSGYGYTF; CDR3 DNA: TGCAGTGCCGTTACAGGGGGCTCGGGCTATGGCTACACCTTC
D gene: -; clone size: many; J gene: TRBJ2-5; V gene: TRBV11-1; CDR3 protein: CASSPKKYQETQYF; CDR3 DNA: TGTGCCAGCAGCCCCAAGAAGTACCAAGAGACCCAGTACTTC
D gene: TRBD2; clone size: few; J gene: TRBJ2-3; V gene: TRBV19; CDR3 protein: CASSNLAGVVDTQYF; CDR3 DNA: TGTGCCAGTAGTAATCTAGCGGGGGTTGTAGATACGCAGTATTTT
D gene: -; clone size: few; J gene: TRBJ2-7; V gene: TRBV27; CDR3 protein: CASALYGTGSYEQYF; CDR3 DNA: TGTGCCAGCGCCTTGTATGGGACTGGCTCCTACGAGCAGTACTTC
D gene: -; clone size: many; J gene: TRBJ1-2; V gene: TRBV18; CDR3 protein: CASSPKASLANYGYTF; CDR3 DNA: TGTGCCAGCTCACCAAAGGCATCGTTAGCTAACTATGGCTACACCTTC
D gene: -; clone size: -; J gene: TRBJ1-6; V gene: TRBV2; CDR3 protein: CASSETVSPLHF; CDR3 DNA: TGTGCCAGCAGTGAAACAGTTTCACCCCTCCACTTT
D gene: TRBD2; clone size: few; J gene: TRBJ2-3; V gene: TRBV28; CDR3 protein: CASSRYGGDSTDTQYF; CDR3 DNA: TGTGCCAGCAGCCGCTACGGGGGGGATAGCACAGATACGCAGTATTTT
D gene: -; clone size: few; J gene: TRBJ1-2; V gene: TRBV5-1; CDR3 protein: CASSLEEGSYGYTF; CDR3 DNA: TGCGCCAGCAGCTTGGAAGAGGGGTCCTATGGCTACACCTTC
D gene: -; clone size: few; J gene: TRBJ2-1; V gene: TRBV29-1; CDR3 protein: CSVEGARGNNEQFF; CDR3 DNA: TGCAGCGTGGAGGGGGCGCGGGGGAACAATGAGCAGTTCTTC
D gene: TRBD2; clone size: many; J gene: TRBJ2-1; V gene: TRBV5-4; CDR3 protein: CASSPSSGGNYNEQFF; CDR3 DNA: TGTGCCAGCAGCCCCTCTAGCGGGGGCAACTACAATGAGCAGTTCTTC
D gene: TRBD2; clone size: many; J gene: TRBJ2-1; V gene: TRBV10-3; CDR3 protein: CAIMAGGLSINEQFF; CDR3 DNA: TGTGCCATCATGGCGGGGGGACTGTCCATCAATGAGCAGTTCTTC
D gene: -; clone size: -; J gene: TRBJ1-6; V gene: TRBV20-1; CDR3 protein: CSARDGGLTNSPLHF; CDR3 DNA: TGCAGTGCTAGAGATGGGGGGTTAACAAATTCACCCCTCCACTTT
D gene: -; clone size: many; J gene: TRBJ2-7; V gene: TRBV29-1; CDR3 protein: CSVGQTGYEQYF; CDR3 DNA: TGCAGCGTTGGACAAACAGGGTACGAGCAGTACTTC
D gene: -; clone size: -; J gene: TRBJ2-1; V gene: TRBV12-3/TRBV12-4; CDR3 protein: CASSQTGFRINEQFF; CDR3 DNA: TGTGCCAGCAGCCAGACAGGATTCCGAATCAATGAGCAGTTCTTC
D gene: -; clone size: -; J gene: TRBJ1-2; V gene: TRBV16; CDR3 protein: CASSQYWLSNYGYTF; CDR3 DNA: TGTGCCAGCAGCCAATACTGGCTCTCTAACTATGGCTACACCTTC
D gene: TRBD1; clone size: -; J gene: TRBJ2-1; V gene: TRBV7-9; CDR3 protein: CASSLGQARKQFF; CDR3 DNA: TGTGCCAGCAGCTTGGGACAGGCCCGAAAGCAGTTCTTC
D gene: -; clone size: few; J gene: TRBJ1-6; V gene: TRBV21-1; CDR3 protein: CASSGRTGYNSPLHF; CDR3 DNA: TGTGCCAGCAGCGGGAGGACGGGCTATAATTCACCCCTCCACTTT
D gene: -; clone size: few; J gene: TRBJ1-6; V gene: TRBV20-1; CDR3 protein: CTPQPSGRYNSPLHF; CDR3 DNA: TGCACACCTCAACCGAGCGGGAGATATAATTCACCCCTCCACTTT
D gene: -; clone size: many; J gene: TRBJ2-6; V gene: TRBV7-9; CDR3 protein: CASTDIGGEGANVLTF; CDR3 DNA: TGTGCCAGCACTGACATAGGGGGTGAAGGGGCCAACGTCCTGACTTTC
D gene: -; clone size: few; J gene: TRBJ2-3; V gene: TRBV2; CDR3 protein: CASGRDTQYF; CDR3 DNA: TGTGCCAGCGGACGAGATACGCAGTATTTT
D gene: TRBD1; clone size: many; J gene: TRBJ1-5; V gene: TRBV6-2/TRBV6-3; CDR3 protein: CATHRDRGSGPQHF; CDR3 DNA: TGTGCCACCCACCGGGACAGGGGTTCGGGGCCCCAGCATTTT
D gene: -; clone size: -; J gene: TRBJ1-1; V gene: TRBV3-1; CDR3 protein: CASSPRGPQMNTEAFF; CDR3 DNA: TGTGCCAGCAGCCCCCGTGGTCCACAGATGAACACTGAAGCTTTCTTT
D gene: -; clone size: few; J gene: TRBJ2-5; V gene: TRBV16; CDR3 protein: CASSLSPETQYF; CDR3 DNA: TGTGCCAGCAGCCTCTCGCCGGAGACCCAGTACTTC
D gene: -; clone size: -; J gene: TRBJ1-4; V gene: TRBV5-8; CDR3 protein: CASSLGQAGSEKLFF; CDR3 DNA: TGTGCCAGCAGCTTGGGACAGGCCGGGAGTGAAAAACTGTTTTTT
D gene: -; clone size: -; J gene: TRBJ2-5; V gene: TRBV5-1; CDR3 protein: CASSNTGLQETQYF; CDR3 DNA: TGCGCCAGCAGCAACACCGGGTTACAAGAGACCCAGTACTTC
D gene: -; clone size: -; J gene: TRBJ2-7; V gene: TRBV28; CDR3 protein: CASRTGQGHEQYF; CDR3 DNA: TGTGCCAGCAGGACGGGGCAAGGGCACGAGCAGTACTTC
D gene: -; clone size: few; J gene: TRBJ1-1; V gene: TRBV9; CDR3 protein: CASSKQTHGAEAFF; CDR3 DNA: TGTGCCAGCAGCAAACAGACTCATGGGGCTGAAGCTTTCTTT
D gene: -; clone size: many; J gene: TRBJ1-2; V gene: TRBV20-1; CDR3 protein: CSAPTPGDGYTF; CDR3 DNA: TGCAGTGCTCCCACCCCAGGGGATGGCTACACCTTC
D gene: -; clone size: -; J gene: TRBJ2-1; V gene: TRBV9; CDR3 protein: CASSDHPGGRNNEQFF; CDR3 DNA: TGTGCCAGCAGCGATCACCCCGGGGGCCGAAACAATGAGCAGTTCTTC
D gene: TRBD1; clone size: many; J gene: TRBJ1-2; V gene: TRBV3-1; CDR3 protein: CASSPGTGAYGYTF; CDR3 DNA: TGTGCCAGCAGCCCCGGGACAGGCGCTTACGGCTACACCTTC
D gene: -; clone size: many; J gene: TRBJ2-3; V gene: TRBV20-1; CDR3 protein: CSASPGPEREQYF; CDR3 DNA: TGCAGTGCTTCTCCGGGCCCAGAAAGGGAGCAGTATTTT